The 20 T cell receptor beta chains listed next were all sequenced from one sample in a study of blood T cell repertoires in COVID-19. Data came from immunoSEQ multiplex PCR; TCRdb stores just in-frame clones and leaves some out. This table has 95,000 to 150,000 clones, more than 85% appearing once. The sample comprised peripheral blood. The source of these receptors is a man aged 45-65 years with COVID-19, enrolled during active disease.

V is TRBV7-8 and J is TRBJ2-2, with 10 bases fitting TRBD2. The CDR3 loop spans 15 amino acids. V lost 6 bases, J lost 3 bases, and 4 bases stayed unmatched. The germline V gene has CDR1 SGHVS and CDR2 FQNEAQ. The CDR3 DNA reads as TGTGCCAGCAGAGTAGCGGGAGGAGACACCGGGGAGCTGTTTTTT. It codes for CASRVAGGDTGELFF.

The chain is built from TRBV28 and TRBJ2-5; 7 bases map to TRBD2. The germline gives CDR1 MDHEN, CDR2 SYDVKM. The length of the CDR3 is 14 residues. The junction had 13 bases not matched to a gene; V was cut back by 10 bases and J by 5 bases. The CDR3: CATSGNRHRETQYF. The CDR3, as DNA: TGTGCCACCAGCGGGAACCGACACCGGGAGACCCAGTACTTC.

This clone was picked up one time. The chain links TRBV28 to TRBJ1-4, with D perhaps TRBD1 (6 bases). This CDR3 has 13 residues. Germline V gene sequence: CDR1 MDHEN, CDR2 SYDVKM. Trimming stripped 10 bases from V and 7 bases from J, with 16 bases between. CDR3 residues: CATTGTVREKLFF. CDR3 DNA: TGTGCCACCACAGGGACGGTTCGTGAAAAACTGTTTTTT.

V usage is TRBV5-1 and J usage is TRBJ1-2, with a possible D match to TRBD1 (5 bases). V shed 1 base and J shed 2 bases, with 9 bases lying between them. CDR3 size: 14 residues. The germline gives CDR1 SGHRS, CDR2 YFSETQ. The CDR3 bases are TGCGCCAGCAGCTTGAGAACAGGAAACTATGGCTACACCTTC. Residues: CASSLRTGNYGYTF.

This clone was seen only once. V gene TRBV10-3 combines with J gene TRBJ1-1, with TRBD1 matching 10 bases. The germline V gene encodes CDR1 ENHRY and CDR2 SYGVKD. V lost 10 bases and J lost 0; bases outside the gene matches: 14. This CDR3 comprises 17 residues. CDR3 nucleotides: TGTGCCACCACCCCCTCCGGGACAGGGGTCATGAACACTGAAGCTTTCTTT. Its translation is CATTPSGTGVMNTEAFF.

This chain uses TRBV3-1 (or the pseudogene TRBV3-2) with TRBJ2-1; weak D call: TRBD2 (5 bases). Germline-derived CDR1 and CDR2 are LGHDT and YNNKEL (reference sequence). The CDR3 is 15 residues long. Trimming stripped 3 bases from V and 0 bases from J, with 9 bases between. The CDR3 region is CASSQRASSYNEQFF. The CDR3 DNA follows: TGTGCCAGCAGCCAGCGGGCGAGCTCCTACAATGAGCAGTTCTTC.

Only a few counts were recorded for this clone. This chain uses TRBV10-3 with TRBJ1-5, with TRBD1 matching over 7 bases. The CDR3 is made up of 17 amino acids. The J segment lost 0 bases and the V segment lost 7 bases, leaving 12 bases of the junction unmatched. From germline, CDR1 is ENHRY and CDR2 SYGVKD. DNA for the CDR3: TGTGCCATCATGAACAGGGGACGAATGTATAGCAATCAGCCCCAGCATTTT. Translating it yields CAIMNRGRMYSNQPQHF.

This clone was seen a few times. CDR3 loop: CASSPSGEVYGYTF. CDR3 nucleotide sequence: TGTGCCAGCAGTCCTTCGGGGGAAGTTTATGGCTACACCTTC. V and J are TRBV6-5 and TRBJ1-2; D is possibly TRBD1 (5 bases). CDR3 length: 14 residues. Germline V gene data show CDR1 as MNHEY and CDR2 as SVGAGI. Trimming cost V 5 bases and J 5 bases, with 15 bases left between them.

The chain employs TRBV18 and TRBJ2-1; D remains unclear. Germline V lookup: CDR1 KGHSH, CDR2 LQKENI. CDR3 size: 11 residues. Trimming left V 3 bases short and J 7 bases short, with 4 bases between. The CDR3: CASSPSNEQFF. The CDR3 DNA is TGTGCCAGCTCACCCTCTAATGAGCAGTTCTTC.

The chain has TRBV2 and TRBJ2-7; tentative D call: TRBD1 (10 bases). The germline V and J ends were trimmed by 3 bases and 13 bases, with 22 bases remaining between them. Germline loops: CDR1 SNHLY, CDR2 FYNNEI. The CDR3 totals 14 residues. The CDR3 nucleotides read TGTGCCAGCAGTGAGGGACAGGGGCTAGCGGGGAAATACTTC. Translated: CASSEGQGLAGKYF.

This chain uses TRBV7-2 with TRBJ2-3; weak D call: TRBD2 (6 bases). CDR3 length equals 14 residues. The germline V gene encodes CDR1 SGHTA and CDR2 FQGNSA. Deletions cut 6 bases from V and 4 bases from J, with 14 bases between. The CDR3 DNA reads TGTGCCAGCAGTCAGACTAGAGTCGCAGATACGCAGTATTTT. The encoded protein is CASSQTRVADTQYF.

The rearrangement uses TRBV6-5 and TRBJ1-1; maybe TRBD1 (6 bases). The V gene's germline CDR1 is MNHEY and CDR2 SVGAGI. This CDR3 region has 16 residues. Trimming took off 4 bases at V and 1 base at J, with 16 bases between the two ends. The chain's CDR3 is CASSFRGGTGNTEAFF. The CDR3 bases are TGTGCCAGCAGTTTTAGGGGGGGGACGGGGAACACTGAAGCTTTCTTT.

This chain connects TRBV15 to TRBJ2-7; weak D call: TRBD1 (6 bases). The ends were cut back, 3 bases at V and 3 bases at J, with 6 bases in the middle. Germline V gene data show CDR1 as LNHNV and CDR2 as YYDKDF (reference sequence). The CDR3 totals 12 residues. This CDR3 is CATSRDSYEQYV. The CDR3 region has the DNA TGTGCCACCAGCAGGGACAGCTACGAGCAGTACGTC.

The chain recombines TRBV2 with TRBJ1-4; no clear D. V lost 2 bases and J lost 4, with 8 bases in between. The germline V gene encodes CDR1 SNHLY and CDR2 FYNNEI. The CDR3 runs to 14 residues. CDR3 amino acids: CASSEIEGNEKLFF. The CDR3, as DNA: TGTGCCAGCAGTGAAATCGAGGGTAATGAAAAACTGTTTTTT.

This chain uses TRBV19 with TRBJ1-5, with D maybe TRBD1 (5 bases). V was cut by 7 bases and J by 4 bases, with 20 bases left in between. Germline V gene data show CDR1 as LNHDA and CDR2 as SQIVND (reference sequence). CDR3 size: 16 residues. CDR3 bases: TGTGCCAGTACCGCGCCCCAGGGAAATGGGAATCAGCCCCAGCATTTT. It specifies CASTAPQGNGNQPQHF.

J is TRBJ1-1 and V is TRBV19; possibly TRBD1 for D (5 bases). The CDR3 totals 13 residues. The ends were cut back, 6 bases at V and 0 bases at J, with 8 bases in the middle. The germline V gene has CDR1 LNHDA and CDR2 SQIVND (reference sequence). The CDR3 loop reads CASSQGMNTEAFF. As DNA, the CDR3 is TGTGCCAGTAGCCAGGGAATGAACACTGAAGCTTTCTTT.

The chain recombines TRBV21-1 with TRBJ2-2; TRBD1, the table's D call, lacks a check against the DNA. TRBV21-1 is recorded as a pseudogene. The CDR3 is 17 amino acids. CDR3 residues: CASSKRFRGQNTGELFF. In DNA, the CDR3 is TGTGCCAGCAGCAAAAGATTCAGGGGGCAGAACACCGGGGAGCTGTTTTTT.

The CDR3, as DNA: TGTGCCAGTAGTTCGCGGGATGGCCCCCAAGAGACCCAGTACTTC. This encodes CASSSRDGPQETQYF. The rearrangement joins TRBV19 to TRBJ2-5; D is perhaps TRBD2 (6 bases). Trimming took 5 bases from V and 1 from J, leaving 14 bases between them. Germline V gene sequence: CDR1 LNHDA, CDR2 SQIVND (reference sequence). This CDR3 is built from 15 residues.

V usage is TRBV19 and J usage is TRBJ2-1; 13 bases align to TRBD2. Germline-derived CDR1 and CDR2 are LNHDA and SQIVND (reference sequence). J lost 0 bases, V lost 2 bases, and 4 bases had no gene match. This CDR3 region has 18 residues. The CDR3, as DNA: TGTGCCAGTAGTATAACTAGCGGGAGGGCGAGCTCCTACAATGAGCAGTTCTTC. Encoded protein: CASSITSGRASSYNEQFF.

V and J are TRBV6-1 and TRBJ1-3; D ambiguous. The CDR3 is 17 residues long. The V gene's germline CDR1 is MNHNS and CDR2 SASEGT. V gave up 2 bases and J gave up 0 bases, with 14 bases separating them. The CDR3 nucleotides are TGTGCCAGCAGTGAATCAGGCAACCTGTACTCTGGAAACACCATATATTTT. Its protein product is CASSESGNLYSGNTIYF.